What follows is one T cell receptor beta chain and its context. This receptor's antigen is unknown. No quality values exist for individual bases; no much larger clone is one base distant. The CDR3 starts with the cysteine, ends with the phenylalanine, and has 17 residues. The entry retains the CDR3 DNA only, 51 bases that are in frame from base 1. The junction shows trimming of 6 bases on V and 4 bases on J, and the gene matches do not reach 16 bases of it. Based on the germline V gene (reference sequence), the CDR1 and CDR2 sequences are DFQATT and SNEGSKA. These data come from a study of draining lymph node invasion in breast cancer (dated by TCRdb to 2020 to 2022). About the full investigation: Metastasis in lymph nodes was diagnosed using histology and cytokeratin immunohistochemistry and was confirmed with EpCAM/CD45 flow cytometry. A separate targeted assay used bulk TCR-beta CDR3 sequencing to compare sorted memory regulatory T cells with memory conventional CD4 T cells across breast cancer tissues. Matched non-invaded and tumor-invaded tumor-draining lymph nodes plus the primary tumor were contributed by each patient, with both Treg and Tconv subsets profiled. The separate targeted TCR sequencing included lymph nodes from five patients, and primary tumors were also sequenced for most of those five patients.

For memory regulatory T cells, the sort was based on CD4+ CD45RA- CD25high cells. Tumor-draining lymph nodes were classified as non-invaded or invaded according to the absence or presence of metastatic tumor cells. Before staining and sorting, T cells were pre-enriched using a Miltenyi Pan T Cell isolation kit. Primary tumors were characterized by immunohistochemistry for estrogen receptor, progesterone receptor, HER2 and Ki-67. Within a few hours after surgery, the fresh surgical tissue was processed by cutting it into small fragments. The tissue fragments were enzymatically digested with Liberase TL plus DNase for 20 minutes and then passed through a 40-micrometer strainer. After DAPI live/dead staining, cells were sorted on a BD FACS Aria II at about 97-99% purity. Sorted cells were lysed in TCL buffer and RNA was purified with a Norgen Single Cell RNA purification kit including DNase treatment.

Libraries came from bulk RNA-seq. The sequencing machine was an Illumina HiSeq 2500. Regarding the original processing steps: In the separate targeted TCR-seq dataset, CDR3 sequences were extracted from raw reads and quantified using MiXCR version 2.1.5 with default parameters. In the separate targeted TCR-seq dataset, TCR-beta clones were defined by the combination of V gene, J gene and CDR3 sequence. For the separate targeted TCR-seq dataset, clones with fewer than three counts were filtered out, after which only the 90% most strongly expressed clones in each sample were kept. For each tissue in the separate targeted TCR-seq dataset, Treg-Tconv overlap was calculated by dividing the number of shared clones by the total number of Treg clones and multiplying by 100. The public reads were quality trimmed at Q25 with fastp and then assembled into clones with MiXCR by TCRdb, keeping productive beta chains. Rows with a matching CDR3 protein are joined into one entry that keeps the most common DNA and genes. For this entry, the V and J calls and clone size follow TCRdb and not the study's own pipeline. The sample contains approximately 2,400 distinct CDR3 sequences, roughly two thirds of them found a single time. Just under 3% of the sample is in the top ten clones.

Here is what the overall study found, with its caveats: Tracking the tumor top-100 clones was possible in just a couple of patients. TCRs shared between the Treg and Tconv subsets were viewed as suggestive of, but not proof of, a common clonal origin. The data could not determine whether Treg conversion took place in a particular organ or whether converted Tregs recirculated between nodes and tumor. Roughly 13-22% of Treg TCRs were shared with Tconvs per tissue, interpreted as suggesting peripheral Treg induction. According to the targeted TCR-seq data, Tregs appeared to be more clonally expanded than Tconvs in every tissue, and both subsets had lower diversity in tumor than in lymph nodes. Some of the top 100 tumor clones were detected in invaded and non-invaded nodes, and this detection was taken to suggest recirculation between tumor and draining nodes.

Sequenced: sorted memory Tregs from a lymph node. Sample cell subset or site, as interpreted from the label and publication: CD45RA-negative sorted CD4+ T cells (memory Tconv or effector/memory Treg). The rearrangement combines TRBV20-1 with TRBJ2-5, and 11 bases in between align with TRBD2. This TCR came from a female donor with luminal breast cancer. The CDR3 corresponds to CSAKQGLAGFAVETQYF. In nucleotides, the sequence is TGCAGTGCGAAACAAGGACTAGCGGGTTTTGCGGTAGAGACCCAGTACTTC.